These T cell receptor beta chains were read from a single sample in a study of T cell responses to AZD1222 COVID-19 vaccine. Clones were read by immunoSEQ multiplex PCR, and TCRdb kept only the in-frame ones, dropping some. The data contain approximately 43,000 clones, roughly 88% of them singletons. The sequenced sample was peripheral blood, obtained 28 days after the second AZD1222 dose. Source of these receptors: an adult who received the AZD1222 COVID-19 vaccine. The CDR3 runs from the conserved cysteine through the conserved F or W. The D gene is left open where the match is weak. Size values are once, few and many counts, or a class for expanded clones, and some rows have none.

j_call d_call clone_size v_call cdr3_aa cdr3_nt
TRBJ2-1 - - TRBV7-9 CASSAQSEQFF TGTGCCAGCAGCGCACAGAGTGAGCAGTTCTTC
TRBJ2-1 - once TRBV24-1 CATSDPRQARGNEQFF TGTGCCACCAGTGATCCCCGACAGGCTCGTGGAAATGAGCAGTTCTTC
TRBJ2-7 TRBD2 - TRBV5-1 CASSLLASPHEQYF TGCGCCAGCAGCTTACTAGCGAGCCCCCACGAGCAGTACTTC
TRBJ2-1 - - TRBV3-1/TRBV3-2 CASSQDVRNEQFF TGTGCCAGCAGCCAAGATGTGCGTAATGAGCAGTTCTTC
TRBJ2-3 - - TRBV5-1 CASSLEGLATYTDTQYF TGCGCCAGCAGCTTGGAAGGGTTGGCGACCTATACAGATACGCAGTATTTT
TRBJ2-6 - once TRBV3-1/TRBV3-2 CASSQVGANVLTF TGTGCCAGCAGCCAAGTTGGGGCCAACGTCCTGACTTTC
TRBJ2-7 TRBD1 - TRBV4-1 CASSLGQGSYEQYF TGCGCCAGCAGCCTAGGACAGGGTTCCTACGAGCAGTACTTC
TRBJ2-5 TRBD1 - TRBV5-1 CASSNPGGGSYQETQYF TGCGCCAGCAGCAACCCAGGGGGCGGATCGTACCAAGAGACCCAGTACTTC
TRBJ2-1 - once TRBV15 CATSSMIGNEQFF TGTGCCACCTCTTCTATGATTGGGAATGAGCAGTTCTTC
TRBJ2-5 TRBD2 - TRBV30 CAWTSGTSALVTQYF TGTGCCTGGACCAGCGGGACTAGCGCCCTAGTGACCCAGTACTTC
TRBJ2-7 - - TRBV12-3/TRBV12-4 CASRPSGQTGQYF TGTGCCAGCAGACCTAGTGGACAGACGGGGCAGTACTTC
TRBJ1-2 - - TRBV7-2 CASSLTYGYTF TGTGCCAGCAGCCTAACCTATGGCTACACCTTC
TRBJ1-2 - - TRBV5-1 CASSLGQGMGGYTF TGCGCCAGCAGCTTGGGGCAGGGGATGGGCGGCTACACCTTC
TRBJ2-5 TRBD1 - TRBV5-1 CASRLVAEGAKTQYF TGCGCCAGCAGGTTGGTTGCCGAGGGGGCGAAGACCCAGTACTTC
TRBJ2-3 - - TRBV10-3 CAISANRASTDTQYF TGTGCCATCAGTGCCAACAGGGCTAGCACAGATACGCAGTATTTT
TRBJ1-5 TRBD1 - TRBV3-1/TRBV3-2 CASSPRGLNQPQHF TGTGCCAGCAGCCCCAGGGGGCTCAATCAGCCCCAGCATTTT
TRBJ1-2 - - TRBV19 CASSPRPQRPNYGYTF TGTGCCAGTAGTCCGCGCCCTCAACGACCTAACTATGGCTACACCTTC
TRBJ2-1 TRBD1 - TRBV6-4 CASSGDSNEQFF TGTGCCAGCAGTGGGGACAGTAATGAGCAGTTCTTC
TRBJ1-2 TRBD1 - TRBV7-9 CASSATGEGGYTF TGTGCCAGCAGCGCCACAGGGGAGGGTGGCTACACCTTC
TRBJ2-5 - - TRBV25-1 CASSPDLEVPETQYF TGTGCCAGCAGTCCCGATCTGGAGGTTCCAGAGACCCAGTACTTC
TRBJ2-7 TRBD1 - TRBV5-3 CARSWGQTLYEQYF TGTGCCAGAAGCTGGGGACAGACCCTCTACGAGCAGTACTTC
TRBJ1-4 TRBD1 - TRBV5-1 CASRGQGGPNEKLFF TGCGCCAGCCGAGGACAGGGTGGCCCTAATGAAAAACTGTTTTTT
TRBJ2-3 - once TRBV5-1 CASSLEQGGTDTQYF TGCGCCAGCAGCTTGGAACAGGGTGGCACAGATACGCAGTATTTT
TRBJ2-2 - few TRBV6-2/TRBV6-3 CASSLTLNPSELNTGELFF TGTGCCAGCAGTTTAACCCTTAACCCATCGGAACTGAACACCGGGGAGCTGTTTTTT
TRBJ2-7 - - TRBV24-1 CASIGGPAYEQYF TGTGCCAGTATAGGGGGGCCTGCCTACGAGCAGTACTTC
TRBJ1-1 TRBD1 - TRBV30 CAWDRGRSMNTEAFF TGTGCCTGGGACAGGGGCCGATCGATGAACACTGAAGCTTTCTTT
TRBJ2-3 - once TRBV12-5 CASGLGGPTDTQYF TGTGCTAGTGGTTTGGGGGGGCCTACAGATACGCAGTATTTT
TRBJ1-2 - - TRBV5-1 CASSLGSGGAGGYTF TGCGCCAGCAGCTTGGGATCCGGCGGGGCTGGTGGCTACACCTTC
TRBJ2-1 - - TRBV11-2 CASSLNPRSYNEQFF TGTGCCAGCAGCTTAAACCCGCGCTCCTACAATGAGCAGTTCTTC
TRBJ1-6 - once TRBV5-1 CASRPGENSPLHF TGCGCCAGCAGGCCCGGGGAAAATTCACCCCTCCACTTT
TRBJ2-5 TRBD2 - TRBV7-9 CASSATSGAGTQYF TGTGCCAGCAGCGCGACTAGCGGGGCCGGGACCCAGTACTTC
TRBJ2-1 TRBD2 - TRBV3-1/TRBV3-2 CASRAGGGNEQFF TGTGCCAGCAGAGCGGGGGGGGGCAATGAGCAGTTCTTC
TRBJ2-3 - - TRBV5-1 CASRDGITDTQYF TGCGCCAGCCGAGACGGTATAACAGATACGCAGTATTTT
TRBJ2-3 TRBD2 once TRBV7-9 CASSLVLAVTDTQYF TGTGCCAGCAGCTTAGTTCTAGCGGTCACAGATACGCAGTATTTT
TRBJ2-1 TRBD2 - TRBV7-3 CASSITSGSYNEQFF TGTGCCAGCAGCATCACTAGCGGGAGCTACAATGAGCAGTTCTTC
TRBJ2-7 - - TRBV7-6 CASSLGAPGSAADEQYF TGTGCCAGCAGCTTAGGGGCCCCCGGCAGTGCAGCGGACGAGCAGTACTTC
TRBJ1-3 - - TRBV5-6 CASTLFSSSGNTIYF TGTGCCAGCACCCTTTTTTCGAGCTCTGGAAACACCATATATTTT
TRBJ1-6 - - TRBV9 CASSVAERSPLHF TGTGCCAGCAGCGTAGCTGAAAGGTCACCCCTCCACTTT
TRBJ1-3 - once TRBV5-6 CASRTASSGNTIYF TGTGCCAGCAGGACGGCCTCCTCTGGAAACACCATATATTTT
TRBJ2-5 - - TRBV18 CASSWDGQETQYF TGTGCCAGCTCATGGGACGGCCAAGAGACCCAGTACTTC
TRBJ2-1 TRBD2 few TRBV4-3 CASSQGVGSGRPSGNEQFF TGCGCCAGCAGCCAAGGGGTCGGGAGCGGGAGGCCCTCGGGGAATGAGCAGTTCTTC
TRBJ2-1 - - TRBV24-1 CATSDPDSGNEQFF TGTGCCACCAGTGACCCCGACAGCGGGAATGAGCAGTTCTTC
TRBJ1-3 - - TRBV5-4 CATHPGGRSGNTIYF TGTGCCACTCATCCGGGGGGCCGCTCTGGAAACACCATATATTTT
TRBJ2-1 TRBD1 - TRBV11-3 CASSQGARNEQFF TGTGCCAGCAGCCAGGGGGCTCGCAATGAGCAGTTCTTC
TRBJ1-2 TRBD1 - TRBV7-8 CASSATGGSGYTF TGTGCCAGCAGCGCGACAGGGGGCTCTGGCTACACCTTC
TRBJ2-1 TRBD2 - TRBV7-3 CASSFGGGPYNEQFF TGTGCCAGCAGCTTTGGCGGGGGGCCCTACAATGAGCAGTTCTTC